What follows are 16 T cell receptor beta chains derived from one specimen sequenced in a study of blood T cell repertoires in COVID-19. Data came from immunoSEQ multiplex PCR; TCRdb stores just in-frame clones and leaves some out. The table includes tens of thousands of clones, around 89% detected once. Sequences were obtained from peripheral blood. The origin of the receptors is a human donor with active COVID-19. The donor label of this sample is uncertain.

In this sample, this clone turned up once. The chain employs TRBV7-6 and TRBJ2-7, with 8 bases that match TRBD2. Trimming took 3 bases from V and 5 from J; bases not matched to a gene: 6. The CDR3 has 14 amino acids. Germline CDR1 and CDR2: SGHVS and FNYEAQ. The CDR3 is CASSFSGSLNEQYF. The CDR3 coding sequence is TGTGCCAGCAGCTTCAGCGGGAGTCTGAACGAGCAGTACTTC.

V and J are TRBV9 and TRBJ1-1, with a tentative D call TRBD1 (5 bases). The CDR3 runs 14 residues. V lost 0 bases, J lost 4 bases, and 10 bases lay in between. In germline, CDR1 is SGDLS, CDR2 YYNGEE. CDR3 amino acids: CASSVGQGSTEAFF. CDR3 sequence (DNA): TGTGCCAGCAGCGTAGGGCAGGGTAGCACTGAAGCTTTCTTT.

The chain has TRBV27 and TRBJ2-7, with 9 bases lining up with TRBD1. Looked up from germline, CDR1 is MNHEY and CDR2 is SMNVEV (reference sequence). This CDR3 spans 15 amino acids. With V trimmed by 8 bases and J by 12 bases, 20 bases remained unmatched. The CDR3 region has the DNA TGTGCCAGCTCGAGAAAGGGACAGGGCCATTACTCAGGGTACTTC. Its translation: CASSRKGQGHYSGYF.

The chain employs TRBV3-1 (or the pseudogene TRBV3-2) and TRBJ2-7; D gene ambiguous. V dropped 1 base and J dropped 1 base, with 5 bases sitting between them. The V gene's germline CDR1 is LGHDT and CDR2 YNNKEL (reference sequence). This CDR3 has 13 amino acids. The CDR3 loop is CASSQALSYEQYF. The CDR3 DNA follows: TGTGCCAGCAGCCAAGCCCTGTCCTACGAGCAGTACTTC.

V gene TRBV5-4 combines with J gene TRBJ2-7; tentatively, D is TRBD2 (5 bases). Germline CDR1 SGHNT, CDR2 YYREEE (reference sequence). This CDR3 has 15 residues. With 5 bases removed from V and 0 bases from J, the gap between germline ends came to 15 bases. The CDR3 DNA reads TGTGCCAGCAGTTCCGGACTTCCTAGCTCCTACGAGCAGTACTTC. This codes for CASSSGLPSSYEQYF.

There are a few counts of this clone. The CDR3 here is CASSQAEGREKLFF. CDR3 in DNA: TGTGCCAGCAGCCAAGCGGAGGGCCGCGAAAAACTGTTTTTT. This chain uses TRBV7-9 with TRBJ1-4; D remains unclear. From germline, CDR1 is SEHNR and CDR2 FQNEAQ (reference sequence). V lost 5 bases and J 8 bases, leaving 15 bases between the germline ends. The CDR3 spans 14 residues.

The CDR3 here is CASRIAGGLYNEQFF. The CDR3, as DNA: TGTGCCAGCAGAATAGCGGGAGGTCTCTACAATGAGCAGTTCTTC. The V gene is TRBV28, the J gene TRBJ2-1, with TRBD2 identical over 10 bases. V shed 6 bases and J 3 bases; nucleotides not matched to a gene: 5. Germline lookup yields CDR1 MDHEN and CDR2 SYDVKM. The CDR3 has 15 residues.

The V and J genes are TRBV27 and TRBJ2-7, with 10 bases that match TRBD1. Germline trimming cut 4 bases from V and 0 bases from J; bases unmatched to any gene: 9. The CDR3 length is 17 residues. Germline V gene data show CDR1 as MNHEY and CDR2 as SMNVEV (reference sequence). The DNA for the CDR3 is TGTGCCAGCAGTTCGTCCCTAGGGGACAGGGGCTCCTACGAGCAGTACTTC. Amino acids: CASSSSLGDRGSYEQYF.

As DNA, the CDR3 is TGTGCCAGCAGCGTACCACCGGGACAGGGTTTTATGCAGACCCAGTACTTC. It is translated as CASSVPPGQGFMQTQYF. This chain connects TRBV3-1 (or the pseudogene TRBV3-2) to TRBJ2-5; 9 bases match TRBD1. Germline-derived CDR1 and CDR2 are LGHDT and YNNKEL (reference sequence). The CDR3 loop spans 17 amino acids. V trimming: 5 bases; J trimming: 6 bases; junction bases outside the gene matches: 16.

For the CDR3, the DNA is TGTGCCACGGCTAGCGGGAGCCTAGACTACGAGCAGTACTTC. Protein sequence: CATASGSLDYEQYF. The genes are TRBV7-2 and TRBJ2-7, with TRBD2 identical over 10 bases. The J segment lost 3 bases and the V segment lost 10 bases, leaving 9 bases of the junction unmatched. Per germline, CDR1 SGHTA and CDR2 FQGNSA. The CDR3 runs to 14 residues.

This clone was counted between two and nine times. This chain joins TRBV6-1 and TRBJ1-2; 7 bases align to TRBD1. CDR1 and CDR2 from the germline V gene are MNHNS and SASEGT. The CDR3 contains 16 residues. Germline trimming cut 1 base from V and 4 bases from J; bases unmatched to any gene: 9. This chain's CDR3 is CASSEGRQGSAYGYTF. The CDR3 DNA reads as TGTGCCAGCAGTGAAGGGCGACAGGGTAGTGCCTATGGCTACACCTTC.

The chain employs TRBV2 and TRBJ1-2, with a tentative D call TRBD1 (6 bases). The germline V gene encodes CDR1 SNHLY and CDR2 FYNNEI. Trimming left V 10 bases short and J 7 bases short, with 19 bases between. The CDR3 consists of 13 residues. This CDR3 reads CANSPGTSVGYTF. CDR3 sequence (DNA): TGTGCCAACTCCCCCGGGACATCGGTTGGCTACACCTTC.

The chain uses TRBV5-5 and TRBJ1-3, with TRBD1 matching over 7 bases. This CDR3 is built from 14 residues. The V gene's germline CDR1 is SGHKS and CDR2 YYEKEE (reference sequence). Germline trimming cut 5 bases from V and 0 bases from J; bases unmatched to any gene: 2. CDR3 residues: CASSRDSSGNTIYF. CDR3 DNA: TGTGCCAGCAGTCGGGACAGCTCTGGAAACACCATATATTTT.

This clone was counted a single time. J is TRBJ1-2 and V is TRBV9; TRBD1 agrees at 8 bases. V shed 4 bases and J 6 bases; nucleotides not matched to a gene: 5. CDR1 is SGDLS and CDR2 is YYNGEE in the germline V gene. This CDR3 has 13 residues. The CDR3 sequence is CASSLDRGDGYTF. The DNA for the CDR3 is TGTGCCAGCAGCCTTGACAGGGGTGATGGCTACACCTTC.

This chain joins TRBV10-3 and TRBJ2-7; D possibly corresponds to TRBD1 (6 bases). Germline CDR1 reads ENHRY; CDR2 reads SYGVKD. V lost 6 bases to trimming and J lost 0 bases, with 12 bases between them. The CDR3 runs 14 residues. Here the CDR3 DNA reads TGTGCCATCAGCGGACAGCAGAGCTCCTACGAGCAGTACTTC. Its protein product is CAISGQQSSYEQYF.

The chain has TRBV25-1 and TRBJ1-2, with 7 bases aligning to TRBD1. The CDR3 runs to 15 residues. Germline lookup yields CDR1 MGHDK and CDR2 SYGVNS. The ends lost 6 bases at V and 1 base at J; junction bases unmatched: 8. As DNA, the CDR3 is TGTGCCAGCAGGGGTCTGACAGGGTTTAACTATGGCTACACCTTC. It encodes CASRGLTGFNYGYTF.